This T cell receptor (beta chain) derives from a study of OX40 agonist ivuxolimab in advanced cancers. The germline CDR1 and CDR2 sequences are SEHNR and FQNEAQ (reference sequence). The CDR3 is 13 amino acids. Sequencing used immunoSEQ multiplex PCR; TCRdb keeps in-frame clones, though not all of them. This sample has 35,000 to 40,000 clones, with roughly four fifths found just once. Sample: CD4+ or CD8+ T cells sorted from blood, taken in a trial of the OX40 agonist ivuxolimab. The chain employs TRBV7-9 and TRBJ2-5; D gene unclear. The DNA matches TRBJ2-7 better at its end, which makes the J call doubtful. The TCR sequence derives from an adult with an advanced solid tumor such as melanoma, head and neck, liver or kidney cancer. The CDR3 region has the DNA TGTGCCAGCAGCTTTAGTGTTGCCTACGAGCAGTACTTC. Amino acid sequence: CASSFSVAYEQYF.